Each of the 20 T cell receptor beta chains below was sequenced from the same sample in a study of T cell repertoires in cytomegalovirus infection. TCRdb processed the reads anew with MiXCR; each CDR3 protein has one entry. The sample has approximately 500,000 distinct CDR3 sequences, about a quarter seen once. The material sequenced was PBMCs. The receptors shown here come from a human donor in good health (CMV status not recorded). Some clones in this sample may be carry-over from other donors' samples.

CDR3 bases: TGTGCCAGCAGTTTGGGGGGGTCGAGTGGCATTCAGTACTTC. It specifies CASSLGGSSGIQYF. The V and J genes are TRBV6-2 or TRBV6-3 and TRBJ2-4; TRBD2 matches 7 bases. The CDR3 contains 14 residues. The germline CDR1 and CDR2 sequences are MNHEY and SVGEGT. J lost 9 bases, V lost 4 bases, and 9 bases had no gene match.

Written as DNA, the CDR3 is TGTGCCAGCAGCCGATCAATGGAGGGTGAAGCTTTCTTT. This gives the protein CASSRSMEGEAFF. The V call is TRBV7-6, the J call TRBJ1-1; no reliable D call. V was clipped by 5 bases and J by 7 bases, with 14 bases between them. The CDR3 runs to 13 residues. The germline V gene encodes CDR1 SGHVS and CDR2 FNYEAQ.

This clonotype was seen a few times. This chain joins TRBV6-1 and TRBJ2-7; D is possibly TRBD2 (6 bases). The germline V and J ends were trimmed by 2 bases and 6 bases, with 23 bases remaining between them. The CDR3 is 17 amino acids. CDR1 and CDR2 from the germline V gene are MNHNS and SASEGT. The CDR3 DNA is TGTGCCAGCAGTGAATATCAGACGGGGGACGTGAACGGCGAGCAGTACGTC. Protein product: CASSEYQTGDVNGEQYV.

The chain uses TRBV5-1 and TRBJ1-1; possibly TRBD1 for D (6 bases). Germline CDR1 reads SGHRS; CDR2 reads YFSETQ. Trimming pared 1 base from V and 1 base from J, leaving 14 bases between. The CDR3 is 16 residues long. The CDR3 bases are TGCGCCAGCAGCTTGCTCCAGACAGGTCAGAACACTGAAGCTTTCTTT. Its protein is CASSLLQTGQNTEAFF.

The gene calls are TRBV19 and TRBJ1-6; the match to TRBD1 covers 9 bases. Germline CDR1 is LNHDA and CDR2 is SQIVND (reference sequence). The CDR3 totals 15 residues. V shed 6 bases, J shed 7 bases, and the junction held 7 bases outside the gene matches. CDR3 bases: TGTGCCAGTAGCGTCGGGACAGGGACGAATTCACCCCTCCACTTT. Protein sequence: CASSVGTGTNSPLHF.

This clonotype was seen a handful of times. The rearrangement joins TRBV6-2 or TRBV6-3 to TRBJ2-1; D is ambiguous. The germline V and J ends were trimmed by 6 bases and 1 base, with 10 bases remaining between them. The CDR3 contains 14 residues. Germline-derived CDR1 and CDR2 are MNHEY and SVGEGT. CDR3: CASRGSASYNEQFF. In DNA, the CDR3 is TGTGCCAGCAGGGGAAGCGCGTCCTACAATGAGCAGTTCTTC.

The chain uses TRBV12-3 or TRBV12-4 and TRBJ1-1, with 7 positions matching TRBD1. V shed 5 bases and J 8 bases; nucleotides not matched to a gene: 14. The CDR3 totals 15 residues. CDR3: CASSHRQGGHGEAFF. CDR3 sequence (DNA): TGTGCCAGCAGTCACCGACAGGGAGGGCACGGGGAAGCTTTCTTT.

This clonotype has at least ten counts. This chain connects TRBV7-2 to TRBJ2-7; 7 nucleotides agree with TRBD1. The trim removed 1 base at V and 12 bases at J, leaving 6 bases unmatched. Germline V gene sequence: CDR1 SGHTA, CDR2 FQGNSA. There are 12 residues in the CDR3. DNA of the CDR3: TGTGCCAGCAGCTTAGTTCAGGACAGGTGGTACTTC. It encodes CASSLVQDRWYF. Based on the CDR3 plus reference TRBV7-2 and TRBJ2-7, the full variable domain is GAGVSQSPSNKVTEKGKDVELRCDPISGHTALYWYRQSLGQGLEFLIYFQGNSAPDKSGLPSDRFSAERTGGSVSTLTIQRTQQEDSAVYLCASSLVQDRWYFGPGTRLTVT.

The chain combines TRBV27 with TRBJ2-1, with 11 bases that match TRBD1. The V gene end was trimmed by 4 bases and the J gene end by 2 bases; junction bases not matched to a gene: 4. Germline V CDR1 and CDR2: MNHEY, SMNVEV (reference sequence). The CDR3 spans 16 residues. This CDR3 reads CASSSPGQGAYNEQFF. The CDR3, as DNA: TGTGCCAGCAGTTCTCCGGGACAGGGGGCCTACAATGAGCAGTTCTTC.

The V and J genes are TRBV7-6 and TRBJ2-1; 12 bases align to TRBD1. Trimming at V came to 7 bases and at J to 4 bases, leaving 17 bases not matched to a gene. The CDR3 consists of 19 residues. Germline V gives CDR1 SGHVS, CDR2 FNYEAQ. The CDR3 DNA sequence: TGTGCCAGCACTACCGGGACAGGGGGCTGGGGCGGAAGTTACAATGAGCAGTTCTTC. It translates to CASTTGTGGWGGSYNEQFF. Full variable domain (rest looked up from reference TRBV7-6 and TRBJ2-1): GAGVSQSPRYKVTKRGQDVALRCDPISGHVSLYWYRQALGQGPEFLTYFNYEAQQDKSGLPNDRFSAERPEGSISTLTIQRTEQRDSAMYRCASTTGTGGWGGSYNEQFFGPGTRLTVL.

This clonotype has ten or more counts. The rearrangement joins TRBV7-6 to TRBJ2-2, with TRBD2 matching 11 bases. Germline V gives CDR1 SGHVS, CDR2 FNYEAQ. CDR3 length equals 18 residues. J gave up 1 base and V 5 bases, and 9 bases lay outside the gene matches. CDR3 nucleotide sequence: TGTGCCAGCAGCCCAGACCTAGCGGGAGGATTGAACACCGGGGAGCTGTTTTTT. This encodes CASSPDLAGGLNTGELFF.

The table lists this clonotype with a few counts. CDR3 residues: CSARGGWDSPLHF. The CDR3 nucleotides are TGCAGTGCTAGAGGAGGGTGGGATTCACCCCTCCACTTT. The chain recombines TRBV20-1 with TRBJ1-6; D ambiguous. The V and J ends lost 1 base and 8 bases respectively, with 9 bases between them. CDR1 is DFQATT, CDR2 SNEGSKA, per germline (reference sequence). The CDR3 has 13 amino acids.

This clonotype appeared once. The chain joins TRBV7-6 to TRBJ2-2; D possibly corresponds to TRBD2 (5 bases). Trimming shortened V by 7 bases and J by 4 bases, and 10 bases separated the two germline ends. The CDR3 runs 13 residues. Germline assignment: CDR1 SGHVS and CDR2 FNYEAQ. The CDR3 reads CASNLRGTGELFF. The CDR3 DNA reads as TGTGCCAGCAATCTCCGGGGCACCGGGGAGCTGTTTTTT.

This clonotype was recorded many times. The V call is TRBV19, the J call TRBJ2-5; D may be TRBD1 (6 bases). V lost 5 bases and J 2 bases, leaving 15 bases between the germline ends. The CDR3 is 15 amino acids. In germline, CDR1 is LNHDA, CDR2 SQIVND (reference sequence). In nucleotides, the CDR3 is TGTGCCAGTAGTGACTGGGACCAGGGGCAAGAGACCCAGTACTTC. As protein: CASSDWDQGQETQYF.

The chain employs TRBV6-8 and TRBJ1-1; D gene unclear. V lost 8 bases to trimming and J lost 4 bases, with 20 bases between them. CDR1 MNHGY and CDR2 SAAAGT come from the germline V gene. The CDR3 consists of 15 residues. This CDR3 reads CASGTGRIGGTEAFF. CDR3 bases: TGTGCCAGCGGTACCGGGCGGATCGGTGGCACTGAAGCTTTCTTT.

This clonotype showed up just a few times. This chain joins TRBV6-1 and TRBJ2-7; 8 bases agree with TRBD1. CDR3 length: 12 residues. J was trimmed by 4 bases and V by 6 bases; bases with no gene match: 2. Germline values: CDR1 MNHNS, CDR2 SASEGT. CDR3 amino acids: CASRNRGYEQYV. The CDR3 nucleotides are TGTGCCAGCAGAAACAGGGGGTACGAGCAGTACGTC.

This clonotype was counted a few times. The rearrangement joins TRBV4-2 to TRBJ2-1, with 8 bases fitting TRBD2. In germline, CDR1 is LGHNA, CDR2 YNFKEQ. The CDR3 spans 17 residues. V shed 0 bases and J 8 bases; nucleotides not matched to a gene: 12. CDR3 loop: CASSQERRLAGGDEQFF. CDR3 DNA: TGTGCCAGCAGCCAAGAGCGGCGGCTAGCGGGCGGGGATGAGCAGTTCTTC.

Ten or more counts support this clonotype. The genes are TRBV7-2 and TRBJ2-5, with a weak D call TRBD1 (5 bases). Per the germline V gene, CDR1 is SGHTA and CDR2 is FQGNSA. With 1 base removed from V and 3 bases from J, the gap between germline ends came to 9 bases. The CDR3 has 14 residues. CDR3 coding DNA: TGTGCCAGCAGCTTAGATGGCAGGGAAGAGACCCAGTACTTC. The encoded protein is CASSLDGREETQYF.

This clonotype showed up just a few times. This chain uses TRBV7-6 with TRBJ2-2; no reliable D call. Germline CDR1 reads SGHVS; CDR2 reads FNYEAQ. V was cut by 1 base and J by 4 bases, with 13 bases left in between. The CDR3 extends over 16 amino acids. The CDR3 DNA reads TGTGCCAGCAGCTTAGACTTGCGACGGGCCACCGGGGAGCTGTTTTTT. Protein: CASSLDLRRATGELFF.

This chain connects TRBV14 to TRBJ2-1; 8 positions match TRBD2. CDR3 size: 13 residues. V gave up 1 base and J gave up 9 bases; unmatched junction bases: 2. The germline V gene encodes CDR1 SGHDN and CDR2 FVKESK. Written as DNA, the CDR3 is TGTGCCAGCAGCCAAGGGACTAGCCTTGAGCAGTTCTTC. Translation: CASSQGTSLEQFF.